These T cell receptor beta chains were read from a single sample in a study of blood T cell repertoires in COVID-19. Generated by immunoSEQ multiplex PCR, the TCRdb table keeps only in-frame clones and is missing some. Found here are roughly 300,000 clones, about nine tenths of them singletons; the top ten hold more than 6%. Sequences were obtained from peripheral blood. The source is a young woman with COVID-19, enrolled during active disease. The CDR3 runs from the conserved cysteine through the conserved F or W. Fields, in order: clone size, D gene, J gene, V gene, CDR3 DNA, CDR3 protein. D genes are given only for firm matches. Where a row states a size, it is once, few, many or the class of an expanded clone; other rows omit it.

size: few; D: TRBD2; J: TRBJ2-7; V: TRBV6-2/TRBV6-3; DNA: TGTGCCAGCAGTTACTACCGGCTAGCGGGGTCCTACGAGCAGTACTTC; CDR3: CASSYYRLAGSYEQYF
size: -; D: -; J: TRBJ2-1; V: TRBV13; DNA: TGTGCCAGCAGCAGAGGGCGGGAGCAGTTCTTC; CDR3: CASSRGREQFF
size: -; D: -; J: TRBJ2-7; V: TRBV28; DNA: TGTGCCAGCAGTTTAGACGGGTTTGTCGGCTACGAGCAGTACTTC; CDR3: CASSLDGFVGYEQYF
size: -; D: -; J: TRBJ2-1; V: TRBV20-1; DNA: TGCAGTGCTAGAATAGAGGGGACTTTGTTCTTC; CDR3: CSARIEGTLFF
size: -; D: TRBD1; J: TRBJ2-3; V: TRBV27; DNA: TGTGCCAGCAGTTTACTCTCACAGGGGGGCTTCACAGATACGCAGTATTTT; CDR3: CASSLLSQGGFTDTQYF
size: -; D: TRBD1; J: TRBJ2-1; V: TRBV29-1; DNA: TGCAGTGTGGGACAGAGGGTTTATGGTGAGCAGTTCTTC; CDR3: CSVGQRVYGEQFF
size: -; D: -; J: TRBJ1-3; V: TRBV12-3/TRBV12-4; DNA: TGTGCCAGCAGTCCCTATGGAAACACCATATATTTT; CDR3: CASSPYGNTIYF
size: once; D: -; J: TRBJ2-1; V: TRBV3-1/TRBV3-2; DNA: TGTGCCAGCAGCCAAGGGAGGGGCCTTGAGCAGTTCTTC; CDR3: CASSQGRGLEQFF
size: -; D: TRBD2; J: TRBJ2-7; V: TRBV6-1; DNA: TGTGCCAGCAGTGAAGGCCTAGCGGGACCCCACGAGCAGTACTTC; CDR3: CASSEGLAGPHEQYF
size: -; D: TRBD2; J: TRBJ2-7; V: TRBV4-1; DNA: TGCGCCAGCAGCCAGGGGACTAGCATCTACGAGCAATACTTC; CDR3: CASSQGTSIYEQYF
size: -; D: -; J: TRBJ1-2; V: TRBV27; DNA: TGTGCCAGCAGCCCGGGGGGGATCGGCTATGGCTACACCTTC; CDR3: CASSPGGIGYGYTF
size: -; D: -; J: TRBJ2-1; V: TRBV28; DNA: TGTGCCAGCAGTCCGCGAACGAATGAGCAGTTCTTC; CDR3: CASSPRTNEQFF
size: -; D: -; J: TRBJ2-4; V: TRBV13; DNA: TGTGCCAGCAGCTTAGATCGGGCGGGATCCGTAGCCAAAAACATTCAGTACTTC; CDR3: CASSLDRAGSVAKNIQYF
size: once; D: TRBD1; J: TRBJ1-6; V: TRBV7-2; DNA: TGTGCCAGCAGCTCCGGGACAGGGGGCGTTTCACCCCTCCACTTT; CDR3: CASSSGTGGVSPLHF
size: -; D: -; J: TRBJ1-1; V: TRBV19; DNA: TGTGCCAGTAGTATAGCTGGCTGGAACACTGAAGCTTTCTTT; CDR3: CASSIAGWNTEAFF
size: -; D: -; J: TRBJ2-2; V: TRBV24-1; DNA: TGTGCCACCAGTGATCGGGCCCTCGGGGGAGGGGAGCTGTTTTTT; CDR3: CATSDRALGGGELFF
size: -; D: -; J: TRBJ2-1; V: TRBV14; DNA: TGTGCCAGCAGCCAAGGGCTAGCTACGAGCTCCTACAATGAGCAGTTCTTC; CDR3: CASSQGLATSSYNEQFF